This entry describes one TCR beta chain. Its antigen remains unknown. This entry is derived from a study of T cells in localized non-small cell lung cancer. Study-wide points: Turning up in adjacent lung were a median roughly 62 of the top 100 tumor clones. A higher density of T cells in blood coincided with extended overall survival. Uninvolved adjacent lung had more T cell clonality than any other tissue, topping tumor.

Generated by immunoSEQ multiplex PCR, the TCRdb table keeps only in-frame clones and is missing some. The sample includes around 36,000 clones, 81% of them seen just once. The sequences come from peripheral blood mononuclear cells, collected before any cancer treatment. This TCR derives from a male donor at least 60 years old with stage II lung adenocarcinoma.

In DNA, the CDR3 is TGTGCCAGTAAGGAGGGGTCCAACTATGGCTACACCTTC. Its translation is CASKEGSNYGYTF. V and J are TRBV7-2 and TRBJ1-2; perhaps TRBD1 as D (5 bases). Trimming removed 9 bases from V and 2 bases from J, with 13 bases in between. In germline, CDR1 is SGHTA, CDR2 FQGNSA. This CDR3 region has 13 residues.